Presented here are 20 T cell receptor beta chains from one specimen sequenced in a study of human T cells and chemical hapten exposure. Time point denoted: patch test 2, 6 weeks after DPC sensitization. Treatment reported: therapeutic diphenylcyclopropenone sensitization with weekly scalp DPC. TCRdb re-called the RACE reads with MiXCR, one entry per CDR3 protein. The sample has some 81,000 distinct CDR3 sequences, roughly 11% seen once; the top ten hold about 1.4%. The starting material was whole blood, obtained in connection with sensitization to the hapten diphenylcyclopropenone (DPC). Receptor source: a man between 18 and 35 years old with alopecia areata. Some clones in this sample may be carry-over from other donors' samples.

The sample holds many counts of this clonotype. The genes are TRBV28 and TRBJ1-2; 7 bases line up with TRBD1. With 7 bases clipped from V and 2 bases from J, the junction kept 10 bases outside the gene matches. Germline V gene data show CDR1 as MDHEN and CDR2 as SYDVKM. The CDR3 spans 15 residues. CDR3 sequence (DNA): TGTGCCAGCACCTCTGACAGGGTCGGAAACTATGGCTACACCTTC. Encoded protein: CASTSDRVGNYGYTF.

This clonotype was recorded a few times. This chain connects TRBV11-2 to TRBJ2-3, with TRBD1 identical over 7 bases. V lost 5 bases, J lost 4 bases, and 3 bases stayed unmatched. Germline V gene data show CDR1 as SGHAT and CDR2 as FQNNGV. The length of the CDR3 is 13 residues. CDR3 amino acids: CASSIQGADTQYF. The CDR3 DNA reads as TGTGCCAGCAGCATCCAGGGGGCAGATACGCAGTATTTT.

This clonotype was found many times. V and J are TRBV5-4 and TRBJ1-1, with 8 bases lining up with TRBD1. The CDR3 has 14 amino acids. Germline lookup yields CDR1 SGHNT and CDR2 YYREEE (reference sequence). With V trimmed by 3 bases and J by 10 bases, 11 bases remained unmatched. The CDR3 sequence: CASSSRQVRGRAFF. DNA for the CDR3: TGTGCCAGCAGCTCGCGTCAGGTCAGGGGGCGAGCTTTCTTT.

This clonotype was seen a few times. The V gene is TRBV28, the J gene TRBJ2-2; TRBD1 aligns across 7 bases. The CDR3 runs to 17 residues. The junction had 9 bases not matched to a gene; V was cut back by 5 bases and J by 0 bases. Germline-derived CDR1 and CDR2 are MDHEN and SYDVKM. The CDR3, as DNA: TGTGCCAGCAGTCTCCACCTCGACAGGGCGAACACCGGGGAGCTGTTTTTT. Protein: CASSLHLDRANTGELFF.

The table lists this clonotype with a few counts. The chain is built from TRBV7-3 and TRBJ2-2, with D possibly being TRBD2 (6 bases). Deletions cut 4 bases from V and 4 bases from J, with 10 bases between. Per germline, CDR1 SGHTA and CDR2 FQGTGA. The CDR3 spans 14 residues. The CDR3 nucleotides read TGTGCCAGCAGCTCGGACTACGCCACCGGGGAGCTGTTTTTT. As protein: CASSSDYATGELFF.

The sample holds many counts of this clonotype. J is TRBJ1-1 and V is TRBV14; no clear D. V was pared by 4 bases and J by 5 bases, with 11 bases between. CDR1 is SGHDN, CDR2 FVKESK, per germline. This CDR3 region has 13 residues. CDR3 nucleotide sequence: TGTGCCAGCAGCCTTGCGCTAGGGACTGAAGCTTTCTTT. This gives the protein CASSLALGTEAFF.

V is TRBV9 and J is TRBJ1-1; 7 bases agree with TRBD1. This CDR3 region has 13 residues. The germline V gene encodes CDR1 SGDLS and CDR2 YYNGEE. V was clipped by 3 bases and J by 6 bases; unmatched bases: 5. The CDR3 region is CASSEQGNPEAFF. The CDR3, as DNA: TGTGCCAGCAGCGAACAGGGGAATCCTGAAGCTTTCTTT.

The chain carries TRBV6-6 and TRBJ2-5; 10 nucleotides agree with TRBD1. The CDR3 length is 14 residues. J lost 6 bases, V lost 6 bases, and 7 bases had no gene match. Germline V gene data show CDR1 as MNHNY and CDR2 as SVGAGI (reference sequence). As DNA, the CDR3 is TGTGCCAGCAGATGGGACAGGGGAGGGCAGACCCAGTACTTC. Translating it yields CASRWDRGGQTQYF.

This clonotype was detected only a few times. The chain has TRBV4-3 and TRBJ2-3, with 7 bases fitting TRBD1. V trimming: 4 bases; J trimming: 5 bases; junction bases outside the gene matches: 6. Germline V gene sequence: CDR1 LGHNA, CDR2 YSLEER. The length of the CDR3 is 14 residues. CDR3 sequence reads: CASSPGQRLDTQYF. In DNA, the CDR3 is TGCGCCAGCAGCCCGGGACAGCGCCTAGATACGCAGTATTTT.

This clonotype was detected only once. This chain uses TRBV11-2 with TRBJ2-1; D could derive from TRBD1 or TRBD2 (6 bases each). Trimming removed 5 bases at V and 16 bases at J, with 21 bases between. This CDR3 region has 13 residues. Germline CDR1 is SGHAT and CDR2 is FQNNGV. For the CDR3, the DNA is TGTGCCAGCAGCACGATGGACGGGGGCCGGGGATTCTTC. Its translation is CASSTMDGGRGFF.

This clonotype was seen a few times. For the CDR3, the DNA is TGTGCCAGCAGTTCAGGACAGGGCGGACATGAAAAACTGTTTTTT. Its protein product is CASSSGQGGHEKLFF. The rearrangement uses TRBV12-3 or TRBV12-4 and TRBJ1-4; 8 positions match TRBD1. V lost 4 bases to trimming and J lost 6 bases; unmatched junction nucleotides: 7. The CDR3 extends over 15 amino acids.

The V call is TRBV11-2, the J call TRBJ2-4; tentatively, D is TRBD1 or TRBD2 (5 bases each). V lost 3 bases and J lost 16, with 19 bases in between. This CDR3 contains 13 residues. The V gene's germline CDR1 is SGHAT and CDR2 FQNNGV. The CDR3 coding sequence is TGTGCCAGCAGCTTGAGCAGGGACGGAGAACCTTACTTC. Its translation is CASSLSRDGEPYF.

This clonotype was counted between two and nine times. The chain has TRBV9 and TRBJ1-1; D may be TRBD1 (5 bases). The CDR3 has 13 amino acids. Germline CDR1 is SGDLS and CDR2 is YYNGEE. Between the trimmed V and J ends, which lost 6 bases and 3 bases, there was a span of 12 bases. This CDR3 is CASTGTADTEAFF. The DNA for the CDR3 is TGTGCCAGCACCGGGACGGCAGACACTGAAGCTTTCTTT.

With respect to this clonotype: A read error may be the cause here, since a much bigger clone is one base away. V gene TRBV28 combines with J gene TRBJ2-3, with a tentative D call TRBD1 (5 bases). Germline V gives CDR1 MDHEN, CDR2 SYDVKM. CDR3 length equals 17 residues. The CDR3 region has the DNA TGTGCCAACAGTTACCCGGCTTCAGGGCGTAGCACAGATACGCAGTATTTT. Encoded protein: CANSYPASGRSTDTQYF.

This clonotype was counted many times. The chain uses TRBV12-3 or TRBV12-4 and TRBJ2-5; D assignment may be TRBD1 or TRBD2 (6 bases each). V gave up 3 bases and J gave up 5 bases, with 19 bases separating them. CDR3 length: 16 residues. The CDR3 region is CASSLAPGALRETQYF. Written as DNA, the CDR3 is TGTGCCAGCAGTTTGGCGCCGGGGGCCCTCAGGGAGACCCAGTACTTC.

This clonotype was observed at least ten times. This chain joins TRBV7-8 and TRBJ2-5, with D perhaps TRBD2 (5 bases). The V gene lost 4 bases and the J gene lost 5 bases, with 17 bases spanning the gap. The CDR3 covers 15 residues. Germline CDR1 and CDR2: SGHVS and FQNEAQ. CDR3 region: CASSSSRARLETQYF. CDR3 nucleotides: TGTGCCAGCAGCTCATCGAGGGCCCGATTGGAGACCCAGTACTTC.

The gene calls are TRBV3-1 and TRBJ1-4, with D unresolved. The CDR3 covers 17 residues. The V end lost 4 bases, the J end lost 4 bases, and 19 bases lay between the germline ends. The germline CDR1 and CDR2 sequences are LGHDT and YNNKEL (reference sequence). In nucleotides, the CDR3 is TGTGCCAGCAGCCGAGTCTTCGGACGGCTAATTAATGAAAAACTGTTTTTT. It specifies CASSRVFGRLINEKLFF.

This clonotype was picked up many times. The chain uses TRBV11-2 and TRBJ2-7; 10 bases match TRBD1. CDR1 is SGHAT and CDR2 is FQNNGV in the germline V gene. After removal of 4 bases from V and 3 bases from J, the junction contained 9 bases not matched to a gene. CDR3 length equals 16 residues. The CDR3, as DNA: TGTGCCAGCAGCTGGCCTGGGACAGGGGTTTACTACGAGCAGTACTTC. Amino acid sequence: CASSWPGTGVYYEQYF.

This clonotype was found a few times. J is TRBJ2-3 and V is TRBV7-3; TRBD1 is a possible D gene (6 bases). This CDR3 region has 15 residues. V dropped 5 bases and J dropped 2 bases, with 14 bases sitting between them. CDR1 SGHTA and CDR2 FQGTGA come from the germline V gene. CDR3 protein: CASSPTGLLTDTQYF. In DNA, the CDR3 is TGTGCCAGCAGCCCGACAGGACTGCTCACAGATACGCAGTATTTT.

This clonotype has just a few counts. The chain recombines TRBV3-1 with TRBJ1-4, with 11 bases matching TRBD1. This CDR3 comprises 17 residues. With 4 bases clipped from V and 2 bases from J, the junction kept 6 bases outside the gene matches. CDR1 is LGHDT, CDR2 YNNKEL, per germline (reference sequence). The CDR3 DNA is TGTGCCAGCAGCCCCAGGGACAGGGGGATCACTAATGAAAAACTGTTTTTT. This codes for CASSPRDRGITNEKLFF.